This record looks at one TCR beta chain sequence and its context. Its antigen is not identified. The sample belongs to a study of PD-1 blockade in classical Hodgkin lymphoma. The study's findings and limits: Reported findings placed baseline TCR diversity lower in newly diagnosed patients (compared with healthy donors).

The protocol was immunoSEQ multiplex PCR, while the TCRdb copy is restricted to in-frame clones and leaves out a portion. The data show approximately 61,000 clones, about 90% seen once. The CDR3 contains 15 residues. Germline loops: CDR1 MNHNY, CDR2 SVGAGI (reference sequence). V was pared by 5 bases and J by 3 bases, with 7 bases of the junction left unmatched. Specified time point: cycle 4 day 1 (C4D1), after five to seven weeks of nivolumab. Every one of the patients relapsed after autologous stem cell transplantation (brentuximab vedotin exposure was variable). The TCR sequence derives from a human donor with classical Hodgkin lymphoma. Sequences were derived from peripheral blood mononuclear cells (PBMCs), sampled before the fourth cycle of nivolumab. The chain joins TRBV6-6 to TRBJ1-5, with TRBD1 matching over 7 bases. CDR3 residues: CASSGDRDFNQPQHF. Here the CDR3 DNA reads TGTGCCAGCAGTGGCGACAGGGATTTCAATCAGCCCCAGCATTTT.